Below are 20 T cell receptor beta chains sequenced from a single sample in a study of CXCR3-negative and CXCR3-positive naive CD8 T cells. Libraries of TRB cDNA were made by 5' RACE and carried UMIs. After re-calling the 5' RACE reads, TCRdb lists one entry per CDR3 protein, DNA absent. Listed are 100,000 to 150,000 distinct CDR3 sequences; 0.41% falls within the top ten. Their cognate antigens are unknown. Study results and limitations: CXCR3-positive naive cells had TRB CDR3s that were more hydrophobic than CXCR3-negative naive cells had.

The sequencing input was naive CXCR3+ CD8+ T cells from blood. Documented subset: CD45RO-CCR7+CD27+CD95- naive CD8+ T cells expressing CXCR3 (TNR3+). These receptors were taken from a human donor in good health. Some clones in this sample may be carry-over from other donors' samples.

The genes are TRBV4-1 and TRBJ1-1; as DNA is missing, the TRBD1 call by TCRdb cannot be tested. Germline CDR1 and CDR2: MGHRA and YSYEKL. The CDR3 is 17 amino acids. CDR3: CASSQISGTGENTEAFF.

This chain connects TRBV27 to TRBJ2-4; lacking DNA, the TRBD1 call made by TCRdb goes unchecked. CDR3 length equals 14 residues. The V gene's germline CDR1 is MNHEY and CDR2 SMNVEV (reference sequence). CDR3 region: CASSPWTGQNIQYF.

The chain's CDR3 is CASSGAGLAGGRYQETQYF. This chain connects TRBV10-1 to TRBJ2-5; with no DNA, the TCRdb D assignment of TRBD2 cannot be verified. Germline V gene data show CDR1 as WNHNN and CDR2 as SYGVQD (reference sequence). The CDR3 loop spans 19 amino acids.

The rearrangement joins TRBV11-2 to TRBJ2-2; TCRdb proposes TRBD1, but this gene call is untestable without DNA. Germline values: CDR1 SGHAT, CDR2 FQNNGV. This CDR3 has 16 residues. The CDR3 is CASSTRQNPNTGELFF. Full variable domain (missing parts from reference TRBV11-2 and TRBJ2-2): EAGVAQSPRYKIIEKRQSVAFWCNPISGHATLYWYQQILGQGPKLLIQFQNNGVVDDSQLPKDRFSAERLKGVDSTLKIQPAKLEDSAVYLCASSTRQNPNTGELFFGEGSRLTVL.

The rearrangement uses TRBV12-3 or TRBV12-4 and TRBJ2-3. The CDR3 extends over 14 amino acids. This CDR3 is CASSPILESDTQYF.

This chain uses TRBV7-8 with TRBJ2-7. Germline V lookup: CDR1 SGHVS, CDR2 FQNEAQ. The CDR3 spans 12 residues. The chain's CDR3 is CASSSGTYEQYF.

The rearrangement links TRBV21-1 to TRBJ1-1. TRBV21-1 is a listed pseudogene. The CDR3 is made up of 14 amino acids. The CDR3: CASSTSVRDTEAFF.

This chain uses TRBV29-1 with TRBJ1-1. Germline V gene lookup returns CDR1 SQVTM and CDR2 ANQGSEA. The CDR3 is made up of 12 amino acids. This CDR3 reads CSGGIGGFEAFF.

The chain has TRBV19 and TRBJ2-1. The CDR3 loop spans 12 amino acids. Germline loops: CDR1 LNHDA, CDR2 SQIVND (reference sequence). CDR3 in amino acids: CASAVSYNEQFF.

The chain combines TRBV29-1 with TRBJ1-1; the D gene TCRdb calls, TRBD1, cannot be checked with no DNA. Per germline, CDR1 SQVTM and CDR2 ANQGSEA. CDR3 length: 15 amino acids. The CDR3 spells CSVVAGTHLNTEAFF.

J is TRBJ2-1 and V is TRBV28; TCRdb's D call of TRBD2 is untestable without DNA. Germline-derived CDR1 and CDR2 are MDHEN and SYDVKM. This CDR3 region has 14 residues. CDR3 amino acids: CASSTLSGYNEQFF. The full variable domain, its missing parts supplied by reference TRBV28 and TRBJ2-1, is DVKVTQSSRYLVKRTGEKVFLECVQDMDHENMFWYRQDPGLGLRLIYFSYDVKMKEKGDIPEGYSVSREKKERFSLILESASTNQTSMYLCASSTLSGYNEQFFGPGTRLTVL.

This rearrangement joins TRBV7-6 to TRBJ2-5; without DNA, the TCRdb call of TRBD2 cannot be checked. The CDR3 extends over 14 amino acids. Germline CDR1 reads SGHVS; CDR2 reads FNYEAQ. This chain's CDR3 is CASSLDGGQETQYF.

This chain joins TRBV7-6 and TRBJ1-2; TCRdb lists TRBD1, though no DNA is available to test this call. The CDR3 sequence is 16 residues long. Germline V lookup: CDR1 SGHVS, CDR2 FNYEAQ. The CDR3: CASSPLPAGTDYGYTF.

The V call is TRBV6-2 or TRBV6-3, the J call TRBJ2-7. Germline V gene lookup returns CDR1 MNHEY and CDR2 SVGEGT. CDR3 size: 14 residues. Here the CDR3 reads CASSYPGRGDEQYF.

The V call is TRBV25-1, the J call TRBJ1-2; TCRdb's D call, TRBD1, is unchecked because there is no DNA. The CDR3 covers 14 residues. CDR1 is MGHDK, CDR2 SYGVNS, per germline. The CDR3 sequence is CASTDGTGMSGYTF.

The rearrangement uses TRBV5-1 and TRBJ2-1; TCRdb indicates TRBD2, and absent DNA this call remains unverified. The CDR3 is 14 residues long. Germline V gene lookup returns CDR1 SGHRS and CDR2 YFSETQ. The CDR3 loop reads CASSFRRENNEQFF.

The gene calls are TRBV4-2 and TRBJ2-2. CDR3 size: 15 residues. Germline assignment: CDR1 LGHNA and CDR2 YNFKEQ. CDR3 amino acids: CASSQVSRSTGELFF.

V gene TRBV5-1 combines with J gene TRBJ2-7. Germline V CDR1 and CDR2: SGHRS, YFSETQ. The CDR3 extends over 13 amino acids. CDR3 sequence: CASRSGSGYEQYF.

The chain uses TRBV6-5 and TRBJ2-1; no DNA is available, so the TRBD1 call from TCRdb remains unchecked. The CDR3 loop spans 14 amino acids. The germline V gene encodes CDR1 MNHEY and CDR2 SVGAGI. The CDR3 sequence is CASSYSSQAEEQFF.

The chain combines TRBV20-1 with TRBJ2-2; TCRdb lists TRBD1, though no DNA is available to test this call. The CDR3 is 15 amino acids. Germline V gives CDR1 DFQATT, CDR2 SNEGSKA (reference sequence). The chain's CDR3 is CSARDLELGPGELFF.